One sample yielded the 28 T cell receptor beta chains listed below, sequenced in a study of T cell changes during pregnancy in multiple sclerosis. Libraries were prepared by immunoSEQ multiplex PCR; TCRdb keeps only in-frame clonotypes and omits some of them. The sample gives approximately 73,000 clones, just over 90% of which show up once; around 0.22% is in the top ten. Specimen: CD4+ T cells from peripheral blood mononuclear cells, collected before pregnancy. These receptors were obtained from a female donor with multiple sclerosis, enrolled in a pregnancy study.

The rearrangement links TRBV10-3 to TRBJ1-1, with 7 bases lining up with TRBD1. Germline CDR1 is ENHRY and CDR2 is SYGVKD. The CDR3 is 14 residues long. The ends lost 6 bases at V and 4 bases at J; junction bases unmatched: 8. Written as DNA, the CDR3 is TGTGCCATCAGCGAACCCCAGGGGGTCACTGAAGCTTTCTTT. As protein: CAISEPQGVTEAFF.

The J gene is TRBJ2-5, the V gene TRBV10-2, with 13 bases that match TRBD2. The V segment lost 4 bases and the J segment 1 base; nucleotides outside the gene matches: 6. In germline, CDR1 is WSHSY, CDR2 SAAADI. The CDR3 totals 17 residues. The CDR3 sequence is CASSVWRLAGGQETQYF. DNA for the CDR3: TGCGCCAGCAGTGTTTGGAGACTAGCGGGAGGCCAAGAGACCCAGTACTTC.

The chain carries TRBV20-1 and TRBJ1-1, with no clear D. The CDR3 loop spans 11 amino acids. V lost 6 bases, J lost 8 bases, and 13 bases lay in between. In germline, CDR1 is DFQATT, CDR2 SNEGSKA (reference sequence). The CDR3 DNA reads as TGCAGTGCCCCGAGAGGCGAGGAAGCTTTCTTT. It is translated as CSAPRGEEAFF.

The V gene is TRBV9, the J gene TRBJ2-7, with 9 bases that match TRBD1. V dropped 3 bases and J dropped 3; count of bases not matched to a gene: 1. Germline assignment: CDR1 SGDLS and CDR2 YYNGEE. The CDR3 spans 13 residues. In DNA form, the CDR3 reads TGTGCCAGCAGCGCGACAGGGGGCTACGAGCAGTACTTC. Protein product: CASSATGGYEQYF. Together with reference TRBV9 and TRBJ2-7, the CDR3 gives the full variable domain: DSGVTQTPKHLITATGQRVTLRCSPRSGDLSVYWYQQSLDQGLQFLIQYYNGEERAKGNILERFSAQQFPDLHSELNLSSLELGDSALYFCASSATGGYEQYFGPGTRLTVT.

The genes are TRBV7-2 and TRBJ1-3, with 7 bases identical to TRBD1. With 2 bases clipped from V and 0 bases from J, the junction kept 10 bases outside the gene matches. Germline CDR1 reads SGHTA; CDR2 reads FQGNSA. This CDR3 has 18 amino acids. The CDR3 here is CASSLRGVTGSSGNTIYF. CDR3 in DNA: TGTGCCAGCAGCTTACGAGGTGTGACAGGGTCCTCTGGAAACACCATATATTTT. Filled out from reference TRBV7-2 and TRBJ1-3, the complete variable domain reads GAGVSQSPSNKVTEKGKDVELRCDPISGHTALYWYRQSLGQGLEFLIYFQGNSAPDKSGLPSDRFSAERTGGSVSTLTIQRTQQEDSAVYLCASSLRGVTGSSGNTIYFGEGSWLTVV.

The chain carries TRBV27 and TRBJ1-5; weak D call: TRBD1 (6 bases). The CDR3 runs 15 residues. Trimming removed 6 bases from V and 7 bases from J, with 19 bases in between. CDR1 and CDR2 (germline): MNHEY, SMNVEV (reference sequence). The DNA for the CDR3 is TGTGCCAGCAGGCTGACAGCAACAGGGCCCCAGCCCCAGCATTTT. This translates into CASRLTATGPQPQHF.

The chain has TRBV5-1 and TRBJ1-1, with D possibly TRBD1 on 6 matching bases. Trimming stripped 4 bases from V and 2 bases from J, with 18 bases between. The germline gives CDR1 SGHRS, CDR2 YFSETQ. This CDR3 region has 16 residues. The DNA of the CDR3 is TGCGCCAGCAGCCCTGGTGTAGGACAGCTCAACACTGAAGCTTTCTTT. As protein: CASSPGVGQLNTEAFF. Full variable domain (rest looked up from reference TRBV5-1 and TRBJ1-1): KAGVTQTPRYLIKTRGQQVTLSCSPISGHRSVSWYQQTPGQGLQFLFEYFSETQRNKGNFPGRFSGRQFSNSRSEMNVSTLELGDSALYLCASSPGVGQLNTEAFFGQGTRLTVV.

The chain joins TRBV5-1 to TRBJ1-2; 7 bases fit TRBD1. J was trimmed by 6 bases and V by 0 bases; bases with no gene match: 11. Per germline, CDR1 SGHRS and CDR2 YFSETQ. The CDR3 has 16 amino acids. This chain's CDR3 is CASSLVPRQGTHGYTF. CDR3 nucleotides: TGCGCCAGCAGCTTGGTACCCCGACAGGGCACCCATGGCTACACCTTC.

This clone has just a few counts. J is TRBJ1-5 and V is TRBV30, with 7 bases matching TRBD1. This CDR3 contains 14 residues. The V and J ends lost 2 bases and 3 bases, in that order; junction bases with no gene match: 4. Germline V CDR1 and CDR2: GTSNPN, SVGIG (reference sequence). The CDR3 region is CAWSTDRANQPQHF. CDR3 sequence (DNA): TGTGCCTGGAGTACTGACAGGGCCAATCAGCCCCAGCATTTT.

The chain recombines TRBV7-2 with TRBJ2-5, with D perhaps TRBD2 (6 bases). V shed 5 bases and J shed 3 bases, with 13 bases lying between them. CDR3 length: 14 amino acids. Germline CDR1 reads SGHTA; CDR2 reads FQGNSA. In nucleotides, the CDR3 is TGTGCCAGCAGCCGCCGACTAGGGGAAGAGACCCAGTACTTC. Residues: CASSRRLGEETQYF. Drawing the rest from reference TRBV7-2 and TRBJ2-5, the complete variable domain is GAGVSQSPSNKVTEKGKDVELRCDPISGHTALYWYRQSLGQGLEFLIYFQGNSAPDKSGLPSDRFSAERTGGSVSTLTIQRTQQEDSAVYLCASSRRLGEETQYFGPGTRLLVL.

The J gene is TRBJ1-2, the V gene TRBV5-6; 8 bases fit TRBD1. Trimming at V came to 0 bases and at J to 6 bases, leaving 7 bases not matched to a gene. The CDR3 is 15 amino acids. Germline CDR1 SGHDT, CDR2 YYEEEE. The CDR3 loop is CASSLDRTGINGYTF. The CDR3 nucleotides read TGTGCCAGCAGCTTGGATAGGACAGGGATCAATGGCTACACCTTC.

The rearrangement joins TRBV10-1 to TRBJ2-2; 8 bases agree with TRBD2. With V trimmed by 10 bases and J by 4 bases, 5 bases remained unmatched. Germline-derived CDR1 and CDR2 are WNHNN and SYGVQD (reference sequence). This CDR3 comprises 13 residues. CDR3 DNA: TGCGCCACCCAGACTAGCGTCACCGGGGAGCTGTTTTTT. Protein product: CATQTSVTGELFF.

The chain carries TRBV7-2 and TRBJ2-7, with D perhaps matching TRBD1 (6 bases). V shed 2 bases and J shed 2 bases, with 16 bases lying between them. Germline V gene sequence: CDR1 SGHTA, CDR2 FQGNSA. The CDR3 runs 16 residues. The CDR3 spells CASSLSGQWFAYEQYF. CDR3 DNA: TGTGCCAGCAGCTTATCCGGACAGTGGTTCGCCTACGAGCAGTACTTC.

This sequence joins TRBV10-2 and TRBJ2-1; D is possibly TRBD2 (5 bases). With 7 bases removed from V and 8 bases from J, the gap between germline ends came to 18 bases. Germline V gene lookup returns CDR1 WSHSY and CDR2 SAAADI. The CDR3 contains 14 residues. The CDR3: CASMRGQVGDEQFF. DNA for the CDR3: TGCGCCAGCATGAGAGGGCAGGTTGGGGATGAGCAGTTCTTC.

This clone occurred once. The V gene is TRBV28, the J gene TRBJ2-2; D is possibly TRBD1 (6 bases). Per germline, CDR1 MDHEN and CDR2 SYDVKM. With 6 bases removed from V and 6 bases from J, the gap between germline ends came to 14 bases. The CDR3 sequence is 14 residues long. This CDR3 is CASSRLGAAGELFF. CDR3 nucleotide sequence: TGTGCCAGCAGCCGATTGGGGGCGGCCGGGGAGCTGTTTTTT.

This clone was seen a handful of times. The V and J genes are TRBV7-3 and TRBJ1-1; TRBD1 matches 7 bases. Per germline, CDR1 SGHTA and CDR2 FQGTGA. Trimming took 3 bases from V and 4 from J; bases not matched to a gene: 5. This CDR3 has 14 amino acids. CDR3 DNA: TGTGCCAGCAGCTTTCGACAGGGAAGCACTGAAGCTTTCTTT. Residues: CASSFRQGSTEAFF.

The chain employs TRBV2 and TRBJ2-7; no clear D. The V gene lost 1 base and the J gene lost 4 bases, with 17 bases spanning the gap. CDR3 size: 16 residues. CDR1 and CDR2 (germline): SNHLY, FYNNEI. CDR3 region: CASSEGPGTPAYEQYF. In DNA, the CDR3 is TGTGCCAGCAGTGAAGGCCCGGGTACGCCGGCGTACGAGCAGTACTTC.

The chain links TRBV7-2 to TRBJ2-5; D may be TRBD2 (6 bases). The CDR3 loop spans 16 amino acids. The V gene's germline CDR1 is SGHTA and CDR2 FQGNSA. V was trimmed by 1 base and J by 3 bases, leaving 15 bases between them. The DNA for the CDR3 is TGTGCCAGCAGCTTAGGACGCGGGGAGGCGGAAGAGACCCAGTACTTC. Its translation: CASSLGRGEAEETQYF. The variable domain in full, with the rest retrieved from reference TRBV7-2 and TRBJ2-5, is GAGVSQSPSNKVTEKGKDVELRCDPISGHTALYWYRQSLGQGLEFLIYFQGNSAPDKSGLPSDRFSAERTGGSVSTLTIQRTQQEDSAVYLCASSLGRGEAEETQYFGPGTRLLVL.

This clone was seen a single time. The J gene is TRBJ1-1, the V gene TRBV5-1, with TRBD1 as a possible D gene (5 bases). Trimming removed 1 base from V and 6 bases from J, with 13 bases in between. CDR1 is SGHRS, CDR2 YFSETQ, per germline. This CDR3 is 14 amino acids long. CDR3 in amino acids: CASSLPGVTAEAFF. The CDR3 DNA sequence: TGCGCCAGCAGCTTGCCGGGGGTTACGGCTGAAGCTTTCTTT.

The chain combines TRBV19 with TRBJ2-1; 13 nucleotides align to TRBD2. Trimming cost V 5 bases and J 10 bases; bases outside gene matches: 11. The germline CDR1 and CDR2 sequences are LNHDA and SQIVND (reference sequence). The CDR3 is 16 amino acids. CDR3 sequence: CASSPQGLAGRVEQFF. CDR3 nucleotides: TGTGCCAGTAGTCCCCAGGGACTAGCGGGGAGAGTAGAGCAGTTCTTC.

This rearrangement joins TRBV30 to TRBJ2-5; no clear D gene. The germline CDR1 and CDR2 sequences are GTSNPN and SVGIG (reference sequence). V was pared by 5 bases and J by 2 bases, with 27 bases between. The CDR3 length is 18 residues. The CDR3 loop is CAWLPHPRFRSRQETQYF. CDR3 coding DNA: TGTGCCTGGCTCCCACATCCAAGGTTCCGGAGCCGGCAAGAGACCCAGTACTTC.

The chain couples TRBV5-1 to TRBJ2-3; D gene ambiguous. Germline CDR1 and CDR2: SGHRS and YFSETQ. CDR3 length: 12 residues. Trimming removed 2 bases at V and 2 bases at J, with 3 bases between. CDR3 sequence: CASSFYTDTQYF. Written as DNA, the CDR3 is TGCGCCAGCAGCTTCTACACAGATACGCAGTATTTT. Full variable domain (missing parts from reference TRBV5-1 and TRBJ2-3): KAGVTQTPRYLIKTRGQQVTLSCSPISGHRSVSWYQQTPGQGLQFLFEYFSETQRNKGNFPGRFSGRQFSNSRSEMNVSTLELGDSALYLCASSFYTDTQYFGPGTRLTVL.

The chain carries TRBV6-1 and TRBJ2-1; 9 nucleotides line up with TRBD1. CDR3 length equals 15 residues. With 6 bases clipped from V and 8 bases from J, the junction kept 11 bases outside the gene matches. Germline V gives CDR1 MNHNS, CDR2 SASEGT. CDR3 sequence reads: CASRSGQGFGDEQFF. The CDR3 nucleotides are TGTGCCAGCAGATCGGGACAGGGCTTCGGCGATGAGCAGTTCTTC.

The gene calls are TRBV10-1 and TRBJ1-1, with D perhaps matching TRBD1 (5 bases). Trimming shortened V by 6 bases and J by 6 bases, and 14 bases separated the two germline ends. Germline V gene sequence: CDR1 WNHNN, CDR2 SYGVQD (reference sequence). There are 13 residues in the CDR3. The CDR3 region is CASSPGGAPEAFF. In nucleotides, the CDR3 is TGCGCCAGCAGCCCCGGCGGGGCCCCTGAAGCTTTCTTT.

The chain joins TRBV28 to TRBJ1-5, with 10 bases identical to TRBD1. CDR3 length equals 14 residues. The V gene end was trimmed by 7 bases and the J gene end by 4 bases; junction bases not matched to a gene: 4. Germline V gene sequence: CDR1 MDHEN, CDR2 SYDVKM. In DNA, the CDR3 is TGTGCCAGCAAAGACAGGGGGCCGAATCAGCCCCAGCATTTT. This codes for CASKDRGPNQPQHF.

This sequence joins TRBV7-9 and TRBJ1-2; 9 bases are a match to TRBD1. This CDR3 spans 13 amino acids. V was clipped by 5 bases and J by 8 bases; unmatched bases: 6. CDR1 SEHNR and CDR2 FQNEAQ come from the germline V gene (reference sequence). The CDR3 nucleotides are TGTGCCAGCAGCAAACAGGGGGCCGAGGGCTACACCTTC. The encoded protein is CASSKQGAEGYTF.

The chain uses TRBV10-3 and TRBJ2-7; 8 bases line up with TRBD1. The CDR3 contains 14 residues. CDR1 ENHRY and CDR2 SYGVKD come from the germline V gene. V lost 8 bases to trimming and J lost 7 bases; unmatched junction nucleotides: 13. The chain's CDR3 is CAISPGQGVWEQYF. The CDR3 DNA follows: TGTGCCATCTCCCCCGGACAGGGCGTGTGGGAGCAGTACTTC.

This clone was detected once. The V and J genes are TRBV6-6 and TRBJ2-1; D call uncertain. CDR1 and CDR2 (germline): MNHNY, SVGAGI (reference sequence). V was trimmed by 2 bases and J by 3 bases, leaving 8 bases between them. The CDR3 spans 14 residues. The DNA for the CDR3 is TGTGCCAGCAGTTACAGAGGCGGCTACAATGAGCAGTTCTTC. This sequence encodes CASSYRGGYNEQFF.